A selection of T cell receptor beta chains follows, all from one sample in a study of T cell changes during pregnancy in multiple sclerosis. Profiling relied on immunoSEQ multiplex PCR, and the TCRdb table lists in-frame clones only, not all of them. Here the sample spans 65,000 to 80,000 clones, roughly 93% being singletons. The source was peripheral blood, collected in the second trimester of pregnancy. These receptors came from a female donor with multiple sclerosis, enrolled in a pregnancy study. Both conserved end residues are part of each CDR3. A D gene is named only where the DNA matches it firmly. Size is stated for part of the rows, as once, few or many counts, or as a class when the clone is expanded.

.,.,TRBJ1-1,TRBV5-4,TGTGCCAGCAGCTTGGAAGGGACGGGGGCTGAAGCTTTCTTT,CASSLEGTGAEAFF
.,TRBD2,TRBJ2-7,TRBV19,TGTGCCAGTAGTACTAGCGGGGGGTACGAGCAGTACTTC,CASSTSGGYEQYF
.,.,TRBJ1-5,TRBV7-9,TGTGCCAGCAGCAAAAAGGGTGGTACAGGGACCTATAGCAATCAGCCCCAGCATTTT,CASSKKGGTGTYSNQPQHF
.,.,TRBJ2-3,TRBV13,TGTGCCAGCAGCTTAGTCCCTACAGATACGCAGTATTTT,CASSLVPTDTQYF
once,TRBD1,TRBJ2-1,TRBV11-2,TGTGCCAGCAGCTCCCGGGACAGCCCTTTGGATGAGCAGTTCTTC,CASSSRDSPLDEQFF
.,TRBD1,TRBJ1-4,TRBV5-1,TGCGCCAGCAGCTTGGGGACAGGGGATACTAATGAAAAACTGTTTTTT,CASSLGTGDTNEKLFF
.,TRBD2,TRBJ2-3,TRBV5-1,TGCGCCAGCAGCCCCCGGGACTACCCCGACCCAGATACGCAGTATTTT,CASSPRDYPDPDTQYF
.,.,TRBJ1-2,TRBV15,TGTGCCATCTCTCCCGACAGAAACTATGGCTACACCTTC,CAISPDRNYGYTF
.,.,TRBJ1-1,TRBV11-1,TGTGCCAGCAGCCTTGGGCAGACTGAAGCTTTCTTT,CASSLGQTEAFF
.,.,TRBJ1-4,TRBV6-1,TGTGCCAGCAGTGACTCCTTAGGCGGGAACGAAAAACTGTTTTTT,CASSDSLGGNEKLFF
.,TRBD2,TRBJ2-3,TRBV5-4,TGTGCCAGCAGCAAGGGACTAGCGGGGGTCACAGATACGCAGTATTTT,CASSKGLAGVTDTQYF
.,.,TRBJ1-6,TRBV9,TGTGCCAGCAGCGTAGATGACATGAATTCACCCCTCCACTTT,CASSVDDMNSPLHF
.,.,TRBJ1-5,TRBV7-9,TGTGCCAGCAGCTTAGGGGCAGGGAGCAATCAGCCCCAGCATTTT,CASSLGAGSNQPQHF
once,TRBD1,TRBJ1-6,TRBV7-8,TGTGCCAGCAGCCGGTTGCAGGGGGAGGATAATTCACCCCTCCACTTT,CASSRLQGEDNSPLHF
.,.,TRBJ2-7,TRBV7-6,TGTGCCAGCAGCTTAGTGGCAGGGGAGGGGGTTTACGAGCAGTACTTC,CASSLVAGEGVYEQYF
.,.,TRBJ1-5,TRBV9,TGTGCCAGCAGCGTAGCCCCAGGACAGCCCCAGCATTTT,CASSVAPGQPQHF
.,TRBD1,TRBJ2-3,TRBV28,TGTGCCAGCAGTGCCGGGACAGGGATCACAGATACGCAGTATTTT,CASSAGTGITDTQYF
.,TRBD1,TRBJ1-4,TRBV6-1,TGTGCCAGCAGTGATTTGGCAGGGGGAGTAGTTTACGAAAAACTGTTTTTT,CASSDLAGGVVYEKLFF
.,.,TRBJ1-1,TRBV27,TGTGCCAGCAGTTTCGCGGGACTGCAGCAGGGAGCTTTCTTT,CASSFAGLQQGAFF
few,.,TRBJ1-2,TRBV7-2,TGTGCCAGCAGCTCCCCCTCGGGGGTCCTCTATGGCTACACCTTC,CASSSPSGVLYGYTF
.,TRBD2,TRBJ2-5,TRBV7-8,TGTGCCAGCAGGAGTCTAGCGGGGGGAGATCAAGAGACCCAGTACTTC,CASRSLAGGDQETQYF
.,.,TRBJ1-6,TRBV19,TGTGCCAGTACCCCCGGAGGGGCGCTTGGTTCACCCCTCCACTTT,CASTPGGALGSPLHF
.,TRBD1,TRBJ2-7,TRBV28,TGTGCCAGCAGTACAGGGGTCTACGAGCAGTACTTC,CASSTGVYEQYF
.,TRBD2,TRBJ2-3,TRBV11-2,TGTGCCAGCAGCTTAGGGGTAGCGGGGACAGATACGCAGTATTTT,CASSLGVAGTDTQYF
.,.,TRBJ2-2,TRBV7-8,TGTGCCAGCAGCTTTGCCAGGGGTAACATTAACACCGGGGAGCTGTTTTTT,CASSFARGNINTGELFF
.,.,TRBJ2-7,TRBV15,TGTGCCACCAGCAGCACAGAGATCAACGAGCAGTACTTC,CATSSTEINEQYF
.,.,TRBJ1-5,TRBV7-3,TGTGCCAGCAGCATAGGGGTAAATCAGCCCCAGCATTTT,CASSIGVNQPQHF
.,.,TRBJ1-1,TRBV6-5,TGTGCCAGCCGAGAATCATTAATTATGAACACTGAAGCTTTCTTT,CASRESLIMNTEAFF
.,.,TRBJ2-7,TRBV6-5,TGTGCCAGCAGTTCCTCCGGGGTCCACGAGCAGTACTTC,CASSSSGVHEQYF
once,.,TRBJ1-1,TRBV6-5,TGTGCCAGTTCGACAGAATTGAACACTGAAGCTTTCTTT,CASSTELNTEAFF
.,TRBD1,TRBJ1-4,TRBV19,TGTGCCAGTAGTAAGACAGGGTCAACTAATGAAAAACTGTTTTTT,CASSKTGSTNEKLFF
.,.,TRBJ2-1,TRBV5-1,TGCGCCAGCAGCTTGACGGTTAACAATGAGCAGTTCTTC,CASSLTVNNEQFF
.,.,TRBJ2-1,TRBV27,TGTGCCAGCAGTTTATCGGTGGGTGAGGGTTGGGAGCAGTTCTTC,CASSLSVGEGWEQFF
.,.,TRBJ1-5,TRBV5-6,TGTGCCAGCAGCTCCGGACAGATCTCTTACAATCAGCCCCAGCATTTT,CASSSGQISYNQPQHF
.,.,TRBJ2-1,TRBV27,TGTGCCAGCAGCCATCGGCGGCTCTCCTACAATGAGCAGTTCTTC,CASSHRRLSYNEQFF
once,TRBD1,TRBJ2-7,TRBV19,TGTGCCAGTCGATCAGGGGGCTCACACGAGCAGTACTTC,CASRSGGSHEQYF
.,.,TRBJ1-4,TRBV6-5,TGTGCCAGCAGCTGGGCCGGGACAAAAAATGAAAAACTGTTTTTT,CASSWAGTKNEKLFF
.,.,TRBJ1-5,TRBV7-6,TGTGCCAGCAGCTTAGATACTTATAGCAATCAGCCCCAGCATTTT,CASSLDTYSNQPQHF
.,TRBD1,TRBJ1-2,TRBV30,TGTGCCTGGAGTGAGACAGGGTCGGGTGGCTACACCTTC,CAWSETGSGGYTF
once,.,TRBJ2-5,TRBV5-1,TGCGCCAGCAGCTTGGGACAGGTTAGCCAAGAGACCCAGTACTTC,CASSLGQVSQETQYF
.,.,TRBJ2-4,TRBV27,TGTGCCAGCAGACCCGGAGGCTCCCTAGCCAAAAACATTCAGTACTTC,CASRPGGSLAKNIQYF
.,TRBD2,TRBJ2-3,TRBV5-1,TGCGCCAGCAGCACCGGACTAGCGGGGGGGTTAGATACGCAGTATTTT,CASSTGLAGGLDTQYF
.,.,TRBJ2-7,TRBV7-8,TGTGCCAGCAGCTTATTCTCGGGAATCCACTACGAGCAGTACTTC,CASSLFSGIHYEQYF
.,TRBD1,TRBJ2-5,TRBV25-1,TGTGCCAGCAGTGAACGGGACAGGGGGGGGACCCAGTACTTC,CASSERDRGGTQYF
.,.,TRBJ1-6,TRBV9,TGTGCCAGCAGCGTCTCAGGGAAAAATTCACCCCTCCACTTT,CASSVSGKNSPLHF
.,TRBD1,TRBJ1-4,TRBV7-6,TGTGCCAGCAGTGAAGAAGGTCAGGGGGGTGAAAAACTGTTTTTT,CASSEEGQGGEKLFF
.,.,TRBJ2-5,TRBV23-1,TGCGCCAGCAGTCAATCGAATCGGGCCAGGGGAAGGGAGACCCAGTACTTC,CASSQSNRARGRETQYF
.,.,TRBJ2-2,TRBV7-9,TGTGCCAGCAGCTTATACGGGGAGCTGTTTTTT,CASSLYGELFF
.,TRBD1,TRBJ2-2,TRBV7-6,TGTGCCAGCAGTTCCGGGACAGACCTCCGGGAGCTGTTTTTT,CASSSGTDLRELFF
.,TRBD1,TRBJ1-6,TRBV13,TGTGCCAGCAGCTTCCGGACAGGGAATAATTCACCCCTCCACTTT,CASSFRTGNNSPLHF
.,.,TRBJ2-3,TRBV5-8,TGTGCCAGCAGAAAGACTAGCACAGATACGCAGTATTTT,CASRKTSTDTQYF
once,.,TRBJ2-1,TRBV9,TGTGCCAGCAGCGATAGCGGAGCAGCCTACAATGAGCAGTTCTTC,CASSDSGAAYNEQFF
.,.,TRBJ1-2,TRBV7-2,TGTGCCAGCAGCTTATACCAGATCAACTATGGCTACACCTTC,CASSLYQINYGYTF
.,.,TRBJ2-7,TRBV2,TGTGCCAGACGATCACTGGACACCTACGAGCAGTACTTC,CARRSLDTYEQYF
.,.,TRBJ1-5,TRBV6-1,TGTGCCAGCAGTGACAGGGAAGTCCGCCAGCCCCAGCATTTT,CASSDREVRQPQHF
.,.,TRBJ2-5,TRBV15,TGTGCCACCAGCTCCCCCTCCGGTGTTAGAAGCCAAGAGACCCAGTACTTC,CATSSPSGVRSQETQYF
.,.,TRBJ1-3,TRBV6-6,TGTGCCAGCAGTTACGGTACAGGGCCCGGAAACACCATATATTTT,CASSYGTGPGNTIYF